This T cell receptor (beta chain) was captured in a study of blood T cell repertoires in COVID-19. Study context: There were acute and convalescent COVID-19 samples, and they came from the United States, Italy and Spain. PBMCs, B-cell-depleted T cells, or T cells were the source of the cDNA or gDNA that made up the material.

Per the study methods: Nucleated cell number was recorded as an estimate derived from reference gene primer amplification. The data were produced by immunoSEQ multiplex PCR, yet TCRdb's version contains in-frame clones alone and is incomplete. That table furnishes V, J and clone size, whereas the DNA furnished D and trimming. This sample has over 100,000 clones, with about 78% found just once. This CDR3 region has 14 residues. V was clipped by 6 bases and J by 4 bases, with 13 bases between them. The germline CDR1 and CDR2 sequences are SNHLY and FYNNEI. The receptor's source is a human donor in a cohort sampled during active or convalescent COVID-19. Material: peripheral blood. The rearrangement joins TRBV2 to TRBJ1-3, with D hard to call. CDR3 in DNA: TGTGCCAGCAGCTATACCGCAGCGGGAAACACCATATATTTT. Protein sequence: CASSYTAAGNTIYF.